This entry concerns a single T cell receptor (beta chain). This specimen belongs to a study of cytomegalovirus exposure and HLA in healthy donors. Germline V gene data show CDR1 as SGHTS and CDR2 as YDEGEE. The CDR3 sequence is 14 residues long. With 1 base clipped from V and 7 bases from J, the junction kept 7 bases outside the gene matches. The study ran its PCR with 60 Vbeta and 13 Jbeta primers. Assay: immunoSEQ multiplex PCR; the TCRdb copy retains only in-frame clones and omits some. This table holds around 100,000 clones, around 82% found once. The sample consisted of PBMCs. This chain uses TRBV5-8 with TRBJ1-2, with 7 bases matching TRBD1. This sequence was found in a woman aged 18-35 years in good health and CMV-seropositive. CDR3 sequence: CASSLNEGASGYTF. The CDR3 bases are TGTGCCAGCAGCTTGAATGAGGGGGCGAGTGGCTACACCTTC. Based on the CDR3 plus reference TRBV5-8 and TRBJ1-2, the full variable domain is EAGVTQSPTHLIKTRGQQATLRCSPISGHTSVYWYQQALGLGLQFLLWYDEGEERNRGNFPPRFSGRQFPNYSSELNVNALELEDSALYLCASSLNEGASGYTFGSGTRLTVV.